This T cell receptor (beta chain) was observed in a study of shared clonotypes between healthy human individuals. Naive CD8 isolation took CD45RO-negative cells positively selected for CCR7 and excluded terminally differentiated effector memory CD45RA+ cells. There are 17 residues in the CDR3. Trimming cost V 1 base and J 7 bases; bases outside gene matches: 11. The germline V gene encodes CDR1 KGHSH and CDR2 LQKENI. The authors' processing: Filtering was not the same, since immunoSEQ gave junction-only sequences without quality scores. Data came from immunoSEQ multiplex PCR; TCRdb stores just in-frame clones and leaves some out. The DNA gave D and trimming, while V, J and clone size come from that table. The table records about 700,000 clones, 90% to 95% of them present only once.

This chain joins TRBV18 and TRBJ2-2, with TRBD1 identical over 8 bases. This TCR came from a young man in good health. Sequenced: naive CD8+ T cells sorted from blood. This CDR3 is CASSPLVGQEKGGELFF. The DNA of the CDR3 is TGTGCCAGCTCACCACTTGTGGGACAGGAGAAGGGCGGGGAGCTGTTTTTT.